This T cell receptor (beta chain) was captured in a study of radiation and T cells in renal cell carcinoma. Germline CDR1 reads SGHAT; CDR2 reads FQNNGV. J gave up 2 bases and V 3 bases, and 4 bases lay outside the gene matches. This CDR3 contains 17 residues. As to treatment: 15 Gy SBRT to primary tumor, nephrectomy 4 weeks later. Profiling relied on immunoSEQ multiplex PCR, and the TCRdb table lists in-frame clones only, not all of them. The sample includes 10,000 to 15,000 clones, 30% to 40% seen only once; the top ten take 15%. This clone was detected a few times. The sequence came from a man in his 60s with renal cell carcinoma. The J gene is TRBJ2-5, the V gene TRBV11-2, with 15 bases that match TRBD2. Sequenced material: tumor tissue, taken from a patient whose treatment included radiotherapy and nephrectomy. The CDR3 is CASSFGLAGGLQETQYF. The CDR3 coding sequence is TGTGCCAGCAGCTTTGGACTAGCGGGAGGGCTTCAAGAGACCCAGTACTTC. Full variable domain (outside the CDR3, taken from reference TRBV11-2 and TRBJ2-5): EAGVAQSPRYKIIEKRQSVAFWCNPISGHATLYWYQQILGQGPKLLIQFQNNGVVDDSQLPKDRFSAERLKGVDSTLKIQPAKLEDSAVYLCASSFGLAGGLQETQYFGPGTRLLVL.